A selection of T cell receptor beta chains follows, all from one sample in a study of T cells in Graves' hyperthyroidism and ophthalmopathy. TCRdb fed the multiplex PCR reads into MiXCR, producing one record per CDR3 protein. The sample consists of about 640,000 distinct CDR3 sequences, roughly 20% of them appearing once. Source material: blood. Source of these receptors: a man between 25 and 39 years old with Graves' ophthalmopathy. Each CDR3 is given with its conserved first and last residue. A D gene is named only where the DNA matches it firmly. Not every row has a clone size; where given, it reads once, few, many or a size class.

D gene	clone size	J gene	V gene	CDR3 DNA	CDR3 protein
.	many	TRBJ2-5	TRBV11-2	TGTGCCAGCAGCCTCACCGGGGGGCTCCAAGAGACCCAGTACTTC	CASSLTGGLQETQYF
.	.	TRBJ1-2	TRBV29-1	TGCAGCGTCCGGGACGTATTTAACTATGGCTACACCTTC	CSVRDVFNYGYTF
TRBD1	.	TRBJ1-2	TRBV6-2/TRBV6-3	TGTGCCAGCAGTTACCGACAGGGGGCGCGTGGCTACACCTTC	CASSYRQGARGYTF
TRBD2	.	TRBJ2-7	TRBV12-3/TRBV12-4	TGTGCCAGCAGTTTTGCTAGCGGGAGCTCCTACGAGCAGTACTTC	CASSFASGSSYEQYF
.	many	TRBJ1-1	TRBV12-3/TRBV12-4	TGTGCCAGCAGTCCTCCCCGGGGCACGATGAACACTGAAGCTTTCTTT	CASSPPRGTMNTEAFF
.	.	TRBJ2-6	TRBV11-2	TGTGCCAGCAGCTTAGAAGTCTACTCTGGGGCCAACGTCCTGACTTTC	CASSLEVYSGANVLTF
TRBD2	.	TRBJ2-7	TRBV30	TGTGCCTGGTCCCGAGGACTAGCGGGACTCTACGAGCAGTACTTC	CAWSRGLAGLYEQYF
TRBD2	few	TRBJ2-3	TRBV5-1	TGCGCCAGCAGCTTGGAGGCTAGCGGCACCTCTAGCACAGATACGCAGTATTTT	CASSLEASGTSSTDTQYF
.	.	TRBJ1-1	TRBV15	TGTGCCACCAGCAGAGATCTCGGGACTGGGGACACTGAAGCTTTCTTT	CATSRDLGTGDTEAFF
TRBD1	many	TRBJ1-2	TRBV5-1	TGCGCCAGCAGCTTTTTTGGACAGGGAGATAACTATGGCTACACCTTC	CASSFFGQGDNYGYTF
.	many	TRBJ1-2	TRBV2	TGTGCCAGCAGTGATGTAGGCTACACCTTC	CASSDVGYTF
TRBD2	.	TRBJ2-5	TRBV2	TGTGCCAGCAGTTTGACTAGCGGGAGCAAAGAGACCCAGTACTTC	CASSLTSGSKETQYF
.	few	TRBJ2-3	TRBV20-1	TGCAGTGCTACCAGGGACCCTAGCACAGATACGCAGTATTTT	CSATRDPSTDTQYF
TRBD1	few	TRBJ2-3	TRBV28	TGTGCCAGCAGTTTAAGGGGGCGCATAGATACGCAGTATTTT	CASSLRGRIDTQYF
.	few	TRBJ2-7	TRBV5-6	TGTGCCAGCAGCTTGGGACTGCCGCTAGAGCAGTACTTC	CASSLGLPLEQYF
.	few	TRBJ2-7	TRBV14	TGTGCCAGCAGCCAAACCGGGACTCCTACCTACGAGCAGTACTTC	CASSQTGTPTYEQYF
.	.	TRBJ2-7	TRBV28	TGTGCCAGCACACGACAGGGGACTATGTACGAGCAGTACTTC	CASTRQGTMYEQYF
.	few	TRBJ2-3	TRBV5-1	TGCGCCAGCAGCCTGGCATCCTGGTTTAGCACAGATACGCAGTATTTT	CASSLASWFSTDTQYF
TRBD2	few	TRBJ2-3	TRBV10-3	TGTGCCATCGATGGCGGGAGCCGCACAGATACGCAGTATTTT	CAIDGGSRTDTQYF
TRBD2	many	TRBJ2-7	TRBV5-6	TGTGCCAGCAGCTTGGGGGAGGGAGGAACCTACGAGCAGTACTTC	CASSLGEGGTYEQYF
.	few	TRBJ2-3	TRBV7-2	TGTGCCAGCAGCTTAAGCTATTCAGATACGCAGTATTTT	CASSLSYSDTQYF
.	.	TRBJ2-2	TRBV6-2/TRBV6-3	TGTGCCAGCAGGAGTAGGGGAGAATACACCGGGGAGCTGTTTTTT	CASRSRGEYTGELFF
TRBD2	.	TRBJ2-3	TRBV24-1	TGTGCCACCAGCTTCCCGGGACTAGCGGGAACGGGAAATACGCAGTATTTT	CATSFPGLAGTGNTQYF
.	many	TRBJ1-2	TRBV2	TGTGCCAGTCAGGCGTCGGCGTACTATGGCTACACCTTC	CASQASAYYGYTF
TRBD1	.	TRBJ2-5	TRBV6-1	TGTGCCAGCAGTCTAATACAGGGGGCAGGTGAAGGAGAGACCCAGTACTTC	CASSLIQGAGEGETQYF
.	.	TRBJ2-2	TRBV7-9	TGTGCCAGCAGCTCCACCGGGGACACCGGGGAGCTGTTTTTT	CASSSTGDTGELFF
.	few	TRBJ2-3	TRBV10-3	TGTGCCATCAGTGAGGGTGAGGCGACGGTCACAGATACGCAGTATTTT	CAISEGEATVTDTQYF
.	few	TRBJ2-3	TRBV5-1	TGCGCCAGCAGCTTGAACGCGGCTAGCGCGAGTAGCACAGATACGCAGTATTTT	CASSLNAASASSTDTQYF
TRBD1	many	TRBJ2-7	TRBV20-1	TGCAGTGCTAGAGATTCCGGGACAGACTCCTACGAGCAGTACTTC	CSARDSGTDSYEQYF
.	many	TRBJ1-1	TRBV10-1	TGCGCCAGCAGCGCCACCGGGACTGAAGCTTTCTTT	CASSATGTEAFF
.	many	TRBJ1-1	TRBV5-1	TGCGCCGGCCCCCCGGTTTCACATGGGGCTTTCTTT	CAGPPVSHGAFF
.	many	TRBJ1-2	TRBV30	TGTGCCTGGAGCGGGGGCGCGAGTGGCTACACCTTC	CAWSGGASGYTF
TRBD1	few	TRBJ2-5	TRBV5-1	TGCGCCAGCAGCTTGGTGACAGGGAAAGGAAGTGGTCAAGAGACCCAGTACTTC	CASSLVTGKGSGQETQYF
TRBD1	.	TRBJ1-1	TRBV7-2	TGTGCCAGCAGCTCTCACAGGGGCCATAACACTGAAGCTTTCTTT	CASSSHRGHNTEAFF
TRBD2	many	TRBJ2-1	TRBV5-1	TGCGCCAGCAGCTCGAGCGGGAGGAATGAGCAGTTCTTC	CASSSSGRNEQFF
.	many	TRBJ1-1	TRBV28	TGTGCCAGCAGCCTCAGGGGCCTATCCAACACTGAAGCTTTCTTT	CASSLRGLSNTEAFF
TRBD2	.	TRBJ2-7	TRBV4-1	TGCGCCAGCAGCCAAGATTTGGGACTAGCGAATGAGCAGTACTTC	CASSQDLGLANEQYF
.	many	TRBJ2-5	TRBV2	TGTGCCAGTTCGAGGGGGTTGGGGGAGACCCAGTACTTC	CASSRGLGETQYF
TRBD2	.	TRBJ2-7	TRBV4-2	TGTGCCAGCAGCCAAGAAGGGGGACTAGCGATCTACGAGCAGTACTTC	CASSQEGGLAIYEQYF
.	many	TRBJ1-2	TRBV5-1	TGCGCCAGCAGCTTGGCCGGGTCTGGTGACTATGGCTACACCTTC	CASSLAGSGDYGYTF
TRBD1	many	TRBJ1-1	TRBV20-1	TGCAGTGCTGGAAGGGACAGGGGGCACCCTGAAGCTTTCTTT	CSAGRDRGHPEAFF
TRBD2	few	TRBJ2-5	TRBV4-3	TGCGCCAGCAGCCAAGAACGCGTCGGGAGGCACCAAGAGACCCAGTACTTC	CASSQERVGRHQETQYF
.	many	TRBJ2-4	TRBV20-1	TGCAGTGCTAGCCGCGGACAGCTAGCCAAAAACATTCAGTACTTC	CSASRGQLAKNIQYF
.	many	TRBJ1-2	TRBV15	TGTGCCACCAGCAGAGATGACACCTATGGCTACACCTTC	CATSRDDTYGYTF
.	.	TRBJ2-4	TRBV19	TGTGCCAGTAGTGAGACAGATTGGATCAAAAACATTCAGTACTTC	CASSETDWIKNIQYF
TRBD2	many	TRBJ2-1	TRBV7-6	TGTGCCAGCAGCTTAGCGCTAGCGGGCAATGAGCAGTTCTTC	CASSLALAGNEQFF
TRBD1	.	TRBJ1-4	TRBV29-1	TGCAGCGTTGGGACAGGGACTACTAATGAAAAACTGTTTTTT	CSVGTGTTNEKLFF